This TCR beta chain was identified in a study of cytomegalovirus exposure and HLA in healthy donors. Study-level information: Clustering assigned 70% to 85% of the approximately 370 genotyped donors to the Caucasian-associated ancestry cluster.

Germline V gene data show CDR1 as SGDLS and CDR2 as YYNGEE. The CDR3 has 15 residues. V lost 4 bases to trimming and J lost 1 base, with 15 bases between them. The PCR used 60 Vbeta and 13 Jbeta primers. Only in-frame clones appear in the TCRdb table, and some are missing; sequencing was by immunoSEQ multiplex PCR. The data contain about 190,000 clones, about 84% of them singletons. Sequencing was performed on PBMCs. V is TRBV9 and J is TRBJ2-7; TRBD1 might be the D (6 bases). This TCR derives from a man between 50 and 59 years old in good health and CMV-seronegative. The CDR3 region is CASSPEGGTSYEQYF. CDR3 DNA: TGTGCCAGCAGCCCCGAGGGTGGGACATCCTACGAGCAGTACTTC.